These T cell receptor beta chains were read from a single sample in a study of blood T cell repertoires in COVID-19. Clones were read by immunoSEQ multiplex PCR, and TCRdb kept only the in-frame ones, dropping some. This table has 400,000 to 500,000 clones, roughly 85% appearing once. The specimen sequenced was peripheral blood. These receptor sequences come from a woman in her 30s with active or convalescent COVID-19. Each CDR3 is given with its conserved first and last residue. D genes are given only for firm matches. Clone size appears in some rows only: once, few, many, or a class for an expanded clone.

V gene	J gene	D gene	clone size	CDR3 DNA	CDR3 protein
TRBV5-1	TRBJ1-2	TRBD1	-	TGCGCCAGCAGCTTGGGCACAGGGGTTGAGGGATATGGCTACACCTTC	CASSLGTGVEGYGYTF
TRBV6-5	TRBJ1-2	-	-	TGTGCCAGACAGGCGACTAACTATGGCTACACCTTC	CARQATNYGYTF
TRBV7-2	TRBJ1-2	-	-	TGTGCCAGCAGCTCAGGGTTGGCTGGCTACACCTTC	CASSSGLAGYTF
TRBV3-1/TRBV3-2	TRBJ1-6	-	-	TGTGCCAGCAGCCAAGCTGATAATTCACCCCTCCACTTT	CASSQADNSPLHF
TRBV6-1	TRBJ1-2	-	-	TGTGCCAGCAGTGAACATTCAGGGGAGACCTATGGCTACACCTTC	CASSEHSGETYGYTF
TRBV19	TRBJ1-2	-	-	TGTGCCAGTAGTAGGACAGCCGGGGGGAACTATGGCTACACCTTC	CASSRTAGGNYGYTF
TRBV5-1	TRBJ1-6	-	-	TGCGCCAGCAGCTTGGATCGGGTCGGGAATTCACCCCTCCACTTT	CASSLDRVGNSPLHF
TRBV5-4	TRBJ1-2	-	few	TGTGCCAGCAGCTTGGAAGGGGACTATGGCTACACCTTC	CASSLEGDYGYTF
TRBV10-3	TRBJ1-5	-	-	TGTGCCATCAGTGAGTCGAATCAGGATGGGCCCCAGCATTTT	CAISESNQDGPQHF
TRBV11-2	TRBJ1-1	-	-	TGTGCCAGCAGCCCAAAACAGGCCACTGAAGCTTTCTTT	CASSPKQATEAFF
TRBV18	TRBJ1-2	TRBD1	-	TGTGCCAGCTCTCCAACCGGGACAGGAGAAAACTATGGCTACACCTTC	CASSPTGTGENYGYTF
TRBV29-1	TRBJ1-1	-	-	TGCAGCCTGAGACCGGGGAATTCGAACACTGAAGCTTTCTTT	CSLRPGNSNTEAFF
TRBV7-8	TRBJ1-3	-	-	TGTGCCAGCAGCTTACACCCCGAGCTTGTTCACTCTGGAAACACCATATATTTT	CASSLHPELVHSGNTIYF
TRBV27	TRBJ1-6	TRBD1	-	TGTGCCAGCAGTTCAAAGGGGGCCTGGAATTCACCCCTCCACTTT	CASSSKGAWNSPLHF
TRBV19	TRBJ1-4	-	few	TGTGCCGCAAATCGGTTTCCAAATGAAAAACTGTTTTTT	CAANRFPNEKLFF
TRBV29-1	TRBJ2-7	TRBD1	-	TGCAGCGGTGGGACAGCCCAGGAGCAGTACTTC	CSGGTAQEQYF
TRBV6-1	TRBJ2-6	TRBD1	-	TGTGCCAGCAGTGAACGTCCTGGACAGGGGGCACAGTCTGGGGCCAACGTCCTGACTTTC	CASSERPGQGAQSGANVLTF
TRBV10-3	TRBJ1-2	-	-	TGTGCCATCAGTGAAGGGGGGGACCCTTTAGGCTACACCTTC	CAISEGGDPLGYTF
TRBV2	TRBJ1-5	-	-	TGTGCCAGCACAGGGGTCCCAGCGCAGCCCCAGCATTTT	CASTGVPAQPQHF
TRBV19	TRBJ2-1	-	-	TGCGCCAGTAGTTCGGAGAGGTACAATGAGCAGTTCTTC	CASSSERYNEQFF
TRBV6-5	TRBJ1-1	TRBD1	-	TGTGCCAGCAGTTACTCCGGACAGGGGAACACTGAAGCTTTCTTT	CASSYSGQGNTEAFF
TRBV10-3	TRBJ2-7	-	-	TGTGCCAGCCGCAACCCACAGGGTACAGACTACGAGCAGTACTTC	CASRNPQGTDYEQYF